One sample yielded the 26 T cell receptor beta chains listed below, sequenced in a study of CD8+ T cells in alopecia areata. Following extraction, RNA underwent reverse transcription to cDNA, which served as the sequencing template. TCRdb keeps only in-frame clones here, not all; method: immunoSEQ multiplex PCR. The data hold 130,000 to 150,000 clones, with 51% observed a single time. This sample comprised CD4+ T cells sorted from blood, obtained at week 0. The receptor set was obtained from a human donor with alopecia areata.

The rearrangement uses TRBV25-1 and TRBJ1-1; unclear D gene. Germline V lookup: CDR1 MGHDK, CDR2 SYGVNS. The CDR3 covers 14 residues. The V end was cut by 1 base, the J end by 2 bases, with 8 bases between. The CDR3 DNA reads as TGTGCCAGCAGTGAATCGAACAGAAACACTGAAGCTTTCTTT. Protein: CASSESNRNTEAFF.

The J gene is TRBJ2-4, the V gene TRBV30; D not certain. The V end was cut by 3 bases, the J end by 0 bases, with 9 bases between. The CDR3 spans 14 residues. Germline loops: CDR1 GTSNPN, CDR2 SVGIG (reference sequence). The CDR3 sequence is CAWRPRIAKNIQYF. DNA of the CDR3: TGTGCCTGGAGGCCCCGGATAGCCAAAAACATTCAGTACTTC. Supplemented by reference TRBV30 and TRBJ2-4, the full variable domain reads SQTIHQWPATLVQPVGSPLSLECTVEGTSNPNLYWYRQAAGRGLQLLFYSVGIGQISSEVPQNLSASRPQDRQFILSSKKLLLSDSGFYLCAWRPRIAKNIQYFGAGTRLSVL.

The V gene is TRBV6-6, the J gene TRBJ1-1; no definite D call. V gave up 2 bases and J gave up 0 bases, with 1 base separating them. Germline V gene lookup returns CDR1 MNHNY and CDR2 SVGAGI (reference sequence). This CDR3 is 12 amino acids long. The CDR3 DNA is TGTGCCAGCAGTTACATGAACACTGAAGCTTTCTTT. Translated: CASSYMNTEAFF.

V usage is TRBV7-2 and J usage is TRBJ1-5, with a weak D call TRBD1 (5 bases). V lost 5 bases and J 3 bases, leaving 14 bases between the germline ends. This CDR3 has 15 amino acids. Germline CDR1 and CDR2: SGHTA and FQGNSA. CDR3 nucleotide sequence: TGTGCCAGCAGCCGCGAAGGACACTACAATCAGCCCCAGCATTTT. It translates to CASSREGHYNQPQHF.

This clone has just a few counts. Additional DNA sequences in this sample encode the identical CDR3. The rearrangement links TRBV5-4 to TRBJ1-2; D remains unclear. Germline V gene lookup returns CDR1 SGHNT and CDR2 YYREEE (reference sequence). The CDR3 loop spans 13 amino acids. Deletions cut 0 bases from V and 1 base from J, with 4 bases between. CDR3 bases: TGTGCCAGCAGCTTGGATCGTAACTATGGCTACACCTTC. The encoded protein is CASSLDRNYGYTF.

The CDR3 spells CASSFSGTNTEAFF. The CDR3 nucleotides are TGTGCCAGCAGCTTCTCGGGAACGAACACTGAAGCTTTCTTT. This chain connects TRBV7-3 to TRBJ1-1, with D uncertain. V was trimmed by 3 bases and J by 1 base, leaving 9 bases between them. The V gene's germline CDR1 is SGHTA and CDR2 FQGTGA. The CDR3 length is 14 residues.

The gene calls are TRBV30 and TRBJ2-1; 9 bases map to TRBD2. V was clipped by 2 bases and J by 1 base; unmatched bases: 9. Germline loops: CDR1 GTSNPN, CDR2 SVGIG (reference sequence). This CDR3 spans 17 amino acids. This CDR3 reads CAWSPGGAGGSYNEQFF. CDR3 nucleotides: TGTGCCTGGAGTCCGGGAGGAGCGGGAGGATCCTACAATGAGCAGTTCTTC.

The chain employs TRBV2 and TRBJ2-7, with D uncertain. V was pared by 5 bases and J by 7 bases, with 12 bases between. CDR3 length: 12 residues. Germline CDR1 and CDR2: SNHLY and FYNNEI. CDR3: CASSPLRWEQYF. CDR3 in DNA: TGTGCCAGCAGTCCCTTGCGCTGGGAGCAGTACTTC.

This CDR3 is CSVWGTGYSYEQYF. As DNA, the CDR3 is TGCAGCGTTTGGGGGACCGGGTACTCCTACGAGCAGTACTTC. The V and J genes are TRBV29-1 and TRBJ2-7; D is tentatively TRBD1 or TRBD2 (5 bases each). Germline CDR1 and CDR2: SQVTM and ANQGSEA. With 5 bases removed from V and 0 bases from J, the gap between germline ends came to 14 bases. The CDR3 length is 14 residues.

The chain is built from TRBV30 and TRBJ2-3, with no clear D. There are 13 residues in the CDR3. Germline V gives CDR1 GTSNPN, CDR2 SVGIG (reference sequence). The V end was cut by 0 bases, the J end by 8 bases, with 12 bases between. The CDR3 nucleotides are TGTGCCTGGAGTGTACCCGGGCGCGGTACGCAGTATTTT. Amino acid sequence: CAWSVPGRGTQYF.

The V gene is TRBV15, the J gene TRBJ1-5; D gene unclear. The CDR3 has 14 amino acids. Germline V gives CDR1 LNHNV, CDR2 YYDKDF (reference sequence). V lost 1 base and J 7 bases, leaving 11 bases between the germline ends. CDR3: CATSRVGYGQPQHF. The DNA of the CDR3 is TGTGCCACCAGCAGAGTTGGGTACGGACAGCCCCAGCATTTT.

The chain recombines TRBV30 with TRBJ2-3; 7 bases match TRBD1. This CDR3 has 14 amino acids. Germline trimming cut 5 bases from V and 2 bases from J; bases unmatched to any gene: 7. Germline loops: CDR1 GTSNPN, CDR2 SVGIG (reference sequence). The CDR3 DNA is TGTGCCTGGGCGGACAGGCGATACACAGATACGCAGTATTTT. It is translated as CAWADRRYTDTQYF.

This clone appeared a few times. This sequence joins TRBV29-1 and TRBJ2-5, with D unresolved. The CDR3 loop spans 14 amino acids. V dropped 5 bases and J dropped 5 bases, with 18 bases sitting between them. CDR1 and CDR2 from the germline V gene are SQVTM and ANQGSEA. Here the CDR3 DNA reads TGCAGCGTTTCTTTCCCCACCTCAGCGGAGACCCAGTACTTC. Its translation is CSVSFPTSAETQYF.

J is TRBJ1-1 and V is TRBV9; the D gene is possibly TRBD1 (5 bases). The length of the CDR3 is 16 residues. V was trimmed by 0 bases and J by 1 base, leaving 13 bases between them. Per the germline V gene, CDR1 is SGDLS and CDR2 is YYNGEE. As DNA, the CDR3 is TGTGCCAGCAGCGTAGTTCAAGGGCAGGGGAACACTGAAGCTTTCTTT. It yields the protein CASSVVQGQGNTEAFF.

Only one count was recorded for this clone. The DNA for the CDR3 is TGCAGCGTTACCGGGACTAGCGGTCTGAATGAGCAGTTCTTC. Translating gives CSVTGTSGLNEQFF. The chain has TRBV29-1 and TRBJ2-1, with 11 bases lining up with TRBD2. The V gene's germline CDR1 is SQVTM and CDR2 ANQGSEA. CDR3 length equals 14 residues. V was clipped by 5 bases and J by 7 bases; unmatched bases: 7.

In DNA, the CDR3 is TGTGCCAGCAGCTTTGGCGGAGGGACCTACAATGAGCAGTTCTTC. It is translated as CASSFGGGTYNEQFF. This rearrangement joins TRBV7-2 to TRBJ2-1, with a weak D call TRBD2 (6 bases). V shed 3 bases and J shed 2 bases, with 11 bases lying between them. CDR1 SGHTA and CDR2 FQGNSA come from the germline V gene. This CDR3 has 15 residues.

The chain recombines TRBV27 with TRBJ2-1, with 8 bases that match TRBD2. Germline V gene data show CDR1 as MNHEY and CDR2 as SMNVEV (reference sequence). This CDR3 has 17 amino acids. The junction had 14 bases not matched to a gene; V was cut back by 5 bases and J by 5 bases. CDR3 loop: CASSRFESGSVDNEQFF. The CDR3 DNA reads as TGTGCCAGCAGTCGTTTTGAAAGCGGGAGCGTCGACAATGAGCAGTTCTTC.

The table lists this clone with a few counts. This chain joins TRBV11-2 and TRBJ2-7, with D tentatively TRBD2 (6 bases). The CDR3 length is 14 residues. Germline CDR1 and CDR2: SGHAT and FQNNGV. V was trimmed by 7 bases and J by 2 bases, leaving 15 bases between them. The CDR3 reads CASNAPGLTYEQYF. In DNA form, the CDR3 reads TGTGCCAGCAATGCCCCGGGACTCACCTACGAGCAGTACTTC.

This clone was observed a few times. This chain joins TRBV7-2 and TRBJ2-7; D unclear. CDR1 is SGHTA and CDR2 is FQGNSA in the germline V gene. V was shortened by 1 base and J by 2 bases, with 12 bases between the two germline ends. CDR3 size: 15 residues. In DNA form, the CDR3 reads TGTGCCAGCAGCTTAGTACCCCGACCTCCCTACGAGCAGTACTTC. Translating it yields CASSLVPRPPYEQYF.

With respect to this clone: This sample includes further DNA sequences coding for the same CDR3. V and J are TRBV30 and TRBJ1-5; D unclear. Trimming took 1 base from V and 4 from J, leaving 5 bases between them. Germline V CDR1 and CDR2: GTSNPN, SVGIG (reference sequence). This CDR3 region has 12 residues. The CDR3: CAWSGGNQPQHF. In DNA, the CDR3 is TGTGCCTGGAGTGGGGGAAATCAGCCCCAGCATTTT. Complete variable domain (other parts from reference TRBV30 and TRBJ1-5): SQTIHQWPATLVQPVGSPLSLECTVEGTSNPNLYWYRQAAGRGLQLLFYSVGIGQISSEVPQNLSASRPQDRQFILSSKKLLLSDSGFYLCAWSGGNQPQHFGDGTRLSIL.

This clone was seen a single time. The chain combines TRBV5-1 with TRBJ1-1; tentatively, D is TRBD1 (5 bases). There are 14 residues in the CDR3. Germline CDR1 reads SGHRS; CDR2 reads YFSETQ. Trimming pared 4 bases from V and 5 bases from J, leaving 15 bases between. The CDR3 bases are TGCGCCAGCAGCCCCGTAGGGAGGGGAACTGAAGCTTTCTTT. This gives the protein CASSPVGRGTEAFF.

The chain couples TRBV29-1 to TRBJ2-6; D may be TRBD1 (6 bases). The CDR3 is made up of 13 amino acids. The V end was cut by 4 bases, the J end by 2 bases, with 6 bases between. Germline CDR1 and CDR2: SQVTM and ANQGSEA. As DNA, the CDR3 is TGCAGCGTTGGACAGGCTGGGGCCAACGTCCTGACTTTC. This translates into CSVGQAGANVLTF. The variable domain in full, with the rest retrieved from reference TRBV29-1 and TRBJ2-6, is SAVISQKPSRDICQRGTSLTIQCQVDSQVTMMFWYRQQPGQSLTLIATANQGSEATYESGFVIDKFPISRPNLTFSTLTVSNMSPEDSSIYLCSVGQAGANVLTFGAGSRLTVL.

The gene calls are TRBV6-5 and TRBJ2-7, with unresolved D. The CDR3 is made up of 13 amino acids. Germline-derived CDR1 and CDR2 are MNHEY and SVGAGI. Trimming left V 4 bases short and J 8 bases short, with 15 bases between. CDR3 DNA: TGTGCCAGCAGTTCCCGGTCTCCCGAACAGCAGTACTTC. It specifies CASSSRSPEQQYF.

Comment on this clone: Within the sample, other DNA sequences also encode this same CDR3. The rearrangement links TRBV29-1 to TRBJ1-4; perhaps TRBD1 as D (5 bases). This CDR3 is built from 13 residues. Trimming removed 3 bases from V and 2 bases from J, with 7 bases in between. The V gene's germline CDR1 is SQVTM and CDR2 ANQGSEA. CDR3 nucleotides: TGCAGCGTTGAGGGGGGGACTAATGAAAAACTGTTTTTT. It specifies CSVEGGTNEKLFF.

CDR3 sequence (DNA): TGTGCCAGCAGTCCTCCGGGACTAGCGGGAGTCGGGGAGCTGTTTTTT. Protein: CASSPPGLAGVGELFF. V usage is TRBV28 and J usage is TRBJ2-2; 14 bases align to TRBD2. From germline, CDR1 is MDHEN and CDR2 SYDVKM. V shed 5 bases and J 7 bases; nucleotides not matched to a gene: 6. This CDR3 comprises 16 residues.

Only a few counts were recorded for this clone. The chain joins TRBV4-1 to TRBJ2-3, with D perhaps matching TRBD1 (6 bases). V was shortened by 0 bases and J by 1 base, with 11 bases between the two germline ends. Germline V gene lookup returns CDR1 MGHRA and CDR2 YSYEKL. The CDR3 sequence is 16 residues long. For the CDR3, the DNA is TGCGCCAGCAGCCAAGATCGGACAGCAGGCACAGATACGCAGTATTTT. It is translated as CASSQDRTAGTDTQYF.